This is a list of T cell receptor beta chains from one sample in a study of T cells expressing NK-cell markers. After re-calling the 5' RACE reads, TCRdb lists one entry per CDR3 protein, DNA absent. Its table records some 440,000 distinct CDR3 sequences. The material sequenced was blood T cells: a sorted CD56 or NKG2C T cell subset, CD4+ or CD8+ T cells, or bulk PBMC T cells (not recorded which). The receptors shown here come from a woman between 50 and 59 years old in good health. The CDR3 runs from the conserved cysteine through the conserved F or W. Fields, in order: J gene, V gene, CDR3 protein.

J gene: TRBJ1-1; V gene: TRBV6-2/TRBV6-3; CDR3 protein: CASSWGGTSDTEAFF
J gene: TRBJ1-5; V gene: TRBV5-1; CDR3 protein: CASSVTSGGLPQHF
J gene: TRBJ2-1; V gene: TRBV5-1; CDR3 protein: CASSLDSGRAYNEQFF
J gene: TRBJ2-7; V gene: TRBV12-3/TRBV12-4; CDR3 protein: CASRPTGTGTYEQYF
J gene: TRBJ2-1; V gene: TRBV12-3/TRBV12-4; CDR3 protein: CASSLEGQSAMVYNEQFF
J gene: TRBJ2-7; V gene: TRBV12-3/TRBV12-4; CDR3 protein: CASSPREGQVYEQYF
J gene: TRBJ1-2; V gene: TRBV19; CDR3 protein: CASLGQGFIYGYTF
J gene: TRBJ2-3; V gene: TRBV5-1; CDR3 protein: CASSDLAGLGADTQYF
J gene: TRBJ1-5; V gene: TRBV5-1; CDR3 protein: CASSIGANQPQHF
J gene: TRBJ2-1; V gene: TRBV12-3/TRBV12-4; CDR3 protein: CASSRRQGAQYNEQFF
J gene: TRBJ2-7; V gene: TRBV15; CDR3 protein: CATSRDRLTGGEEQYF
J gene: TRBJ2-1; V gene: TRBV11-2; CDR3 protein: CASSLISYNEQFF
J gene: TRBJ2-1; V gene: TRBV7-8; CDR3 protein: CASSLATSGTGDEQFF
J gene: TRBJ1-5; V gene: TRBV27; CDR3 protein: CASSSSGLNQPQHF
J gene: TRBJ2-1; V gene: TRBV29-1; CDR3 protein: CSGAGQRSYNEQFF
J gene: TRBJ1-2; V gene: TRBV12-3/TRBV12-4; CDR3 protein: CASSLARNVYGYTF
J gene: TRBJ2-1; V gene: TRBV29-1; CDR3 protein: CSVEEAGKSYNEQFF
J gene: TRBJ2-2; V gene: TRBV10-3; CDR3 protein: CAIRDKSNTGELFF
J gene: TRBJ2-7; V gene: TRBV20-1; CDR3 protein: CSARGGGYGEQYF
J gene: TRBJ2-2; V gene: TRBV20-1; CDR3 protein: CSASGRASGELFF
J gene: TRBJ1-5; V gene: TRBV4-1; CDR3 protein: CASSQDSGEGYQPQHF
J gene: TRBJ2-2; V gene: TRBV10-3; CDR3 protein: CAIPGPGLAGTGELFF
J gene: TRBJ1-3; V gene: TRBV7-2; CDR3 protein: CASSRDRAVGNTIYF
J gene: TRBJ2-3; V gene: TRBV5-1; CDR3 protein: CASMFSQRNTDTQYF
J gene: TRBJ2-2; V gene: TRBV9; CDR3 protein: CASSVGAKLAGSGELFF
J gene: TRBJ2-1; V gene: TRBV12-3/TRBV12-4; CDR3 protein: CASSQAEGVYNEQFF
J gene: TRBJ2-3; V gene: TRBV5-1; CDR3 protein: CASSPDLLAGSDTQYF
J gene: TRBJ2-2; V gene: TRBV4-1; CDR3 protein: CASSQERLAGAGTGELFF
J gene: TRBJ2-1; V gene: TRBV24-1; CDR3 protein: CATRGQGLDNEQFF
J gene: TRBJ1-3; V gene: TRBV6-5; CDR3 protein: CASSYGGPGNTIYF
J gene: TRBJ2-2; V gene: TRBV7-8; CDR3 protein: CASSLAGTDTGELFF
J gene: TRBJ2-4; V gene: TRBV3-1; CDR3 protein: CASSQARGMAKNIQYF
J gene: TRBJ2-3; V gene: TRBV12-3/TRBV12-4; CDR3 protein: CASISLAGYTDTQYF
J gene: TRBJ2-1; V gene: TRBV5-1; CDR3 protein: CASSLVQGSINEQFF
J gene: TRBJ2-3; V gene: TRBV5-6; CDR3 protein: CASSTGTSGRAPADTQYF
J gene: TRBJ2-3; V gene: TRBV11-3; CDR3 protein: CASSPAQGDTQYF
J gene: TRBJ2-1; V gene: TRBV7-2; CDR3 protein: CASSLAGAWNEQFF
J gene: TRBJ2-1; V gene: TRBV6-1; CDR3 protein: CASSEWGTGGLRNEQFF
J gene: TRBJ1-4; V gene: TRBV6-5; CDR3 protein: CASRPGPIREKLFF
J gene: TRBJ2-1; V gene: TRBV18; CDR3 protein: CASSPQMVSGGVNEQFF
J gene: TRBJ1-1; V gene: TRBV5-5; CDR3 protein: CASGKGATTEAFF
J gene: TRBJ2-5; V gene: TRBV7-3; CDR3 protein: CASSFDGTRGAQYF
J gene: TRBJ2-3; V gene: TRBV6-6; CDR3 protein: CASSYLGDTQYF
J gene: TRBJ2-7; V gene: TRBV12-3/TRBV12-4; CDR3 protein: CASSLGERGASYEQYF
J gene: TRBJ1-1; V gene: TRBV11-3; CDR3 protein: CASSLGPKEAFF
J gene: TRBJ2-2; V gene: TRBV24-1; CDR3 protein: CATRDGLAGPAGELFF
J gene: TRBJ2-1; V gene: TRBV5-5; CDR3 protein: CASSLADPYNEQFF
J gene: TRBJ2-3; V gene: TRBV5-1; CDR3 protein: CASSTQGVRTDTQYF
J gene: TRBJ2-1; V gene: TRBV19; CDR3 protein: CASMSLSGRARPYNEQFF
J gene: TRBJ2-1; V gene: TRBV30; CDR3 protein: CAWSPISSYNEQFF
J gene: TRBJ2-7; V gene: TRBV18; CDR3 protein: CASSPGTSGGYYEQYF
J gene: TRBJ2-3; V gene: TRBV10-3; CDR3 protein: CAISGEKKTSTDTQYF
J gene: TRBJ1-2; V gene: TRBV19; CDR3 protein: CASRERGYGYTF
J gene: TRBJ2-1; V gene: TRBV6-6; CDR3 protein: CASRLAGGYEQFF